Sequencing of this TCR beta chain was carried out in a study of beta chain features in type 1 diabetes (dated by TCRdb to 2017 to 2018). As for the study more broadly: No differences in mean age, gender distribution, total cell number or subset yield were found between patients and healthy donors. A total of about 110 million sorted cells were examined across all samples, and the number of cells per subset was strongly correlated with RNA yield. In the study, recently diagnosed type 1 diabetes patients and matched healthy donors were compared on the TCRB repertoires of their sorted circulating CD4+ T cell subsets. Naive and central memory subsets were obtained from all 30 or so donors, but regulatory and stem cell-like memory subsets were isolated from only 8 patients and roughly 8 healthy donors.

The entire amount of isolated RNA was reverse transcribed using the High Capacity cDNA Reverse Transcription Kit, so the sequenced TCRB transcripts were expressed ones. Deep immunoSEQ sequencing was performed on naive, central memory and regulatory T cell samples, with an average of about 3.6 million total reads per sample. After sorted cells were lysed in RLT buffer, RNA was extracted with DNase-treated RNeasy Micro or Mini kits, with the choice depending on cell number. Each cell subset was processed separately to prevent cross-contamination, with patient and healthy donor samples processed together. The immunoSEQ multiplex PCR was used to amplify TCRB sequences from cDNA, yielding 87-bp fragments that span the CDR3 region. Sequencing of the amplicons was done on the Illumina HiSeq platform. The study's processing was this. Synthetic template baselines were used to correct PCR bias computationally, reads within Hamming distance 2 were collapsed, and singletons that could not be merged were discarded. By aligning reads against IMGT, V, D and J genes, CDR3 length, and insertions or deletions at six rearrangement sites were assigned. Clonotype counts were normalized to sorted cell number within each subset before computing true diversity and Gini coefficients with the tcR R package. The overlap coefficient, calculated on TCRB nucleotide sequences, was used to measure repertoire sharing. TCRdb's version of the immuneACCESS table is confined to in-frame rearrangements and falls short of the full clone set. An unresolved V gene accounts for under half of the shortfall where checked; the remainder is of unknown origin. V and J calls and clone size come straight from that table; D and trimming were deduced from the DNA. This sample lists some 370,000 clones; 8% to 10% were detected once. Together, the top ten hold about 0.63% of the sample.

General conclusions and limits of the study: Because small numbers of individuals were included in the HLA sub-analyses, any influence of HLA type on TCRB rearrangement was left unresolved. Naive, central memory and regulatory TCRB repertoires appeared to be more alike among patients than among healthy donors. PCR might favor shorter templates, but patient and control samples were amplified and corrected together, so any skew would affect both groups equally. Because cDNA was sequenced instead of genomic DNA, activated cells with high expression could be over-represented, although the groups did not differ in activation or CD3 levels. At VDJ recombination sites, type 1 diabetes patients had fewer insertions and more deleted nucleotides, which implies abnormalities in thymic rearrangement. In all four CD4+ subsets, TCRB CDR3 length was moderately but significantly shorter in type 1 diabetes patients.

In its sample, this clone was seen many times. Its recognized antigen is unknown. No quality values exist for individual bases; no much larger clone is one base distant. Cut back by 4 bases and 7 bases, the V and J ends lie 11 bases apart. According to the germline V gene (reference sequence), CDR1 reads SEHNR and CDR2 reads FQNEAQ. The CDR3 contains 13 residues, cysteine and phenylalanine counted. The only DNA kept is the CDR3, 39 bases in frame from the first base. A single peripheral blood draw of approximately 120 mL on average was collected from each donor into heparinised tubes. Using a panel that included CD45RO, CCR7, CD25, CD127, CD95 and CD27, naive, central memory, regulatory and stem cell-like memory CD4+ T cells were sorted on a BD FACSAria II. A purity above 95% was achieved for all sorted populations. PBMCs were isolated immediately by Lymphoprep density gradient centrifugation and stained directly without culture. So that batch effects would be minimized, each experiment stained and sorted samples in pairs, pairing one healthy donor with one patient.

This sequence uses TRBV7-9 and TRBJ2-1, with the D assignment possibly TRBD1 or TRBD2, given 5 matching bases for each. The sequence was obtained from a man aged 30-40 years with type 1 diabetes. Sequenced input: central memory CD4+ T cells from blood. DNA sequence: TGTGCCAGCAGCTCCTACTGGGGGAATGAGCAGTTCTTC. Its product reads: CASSSYWGNEQFF.